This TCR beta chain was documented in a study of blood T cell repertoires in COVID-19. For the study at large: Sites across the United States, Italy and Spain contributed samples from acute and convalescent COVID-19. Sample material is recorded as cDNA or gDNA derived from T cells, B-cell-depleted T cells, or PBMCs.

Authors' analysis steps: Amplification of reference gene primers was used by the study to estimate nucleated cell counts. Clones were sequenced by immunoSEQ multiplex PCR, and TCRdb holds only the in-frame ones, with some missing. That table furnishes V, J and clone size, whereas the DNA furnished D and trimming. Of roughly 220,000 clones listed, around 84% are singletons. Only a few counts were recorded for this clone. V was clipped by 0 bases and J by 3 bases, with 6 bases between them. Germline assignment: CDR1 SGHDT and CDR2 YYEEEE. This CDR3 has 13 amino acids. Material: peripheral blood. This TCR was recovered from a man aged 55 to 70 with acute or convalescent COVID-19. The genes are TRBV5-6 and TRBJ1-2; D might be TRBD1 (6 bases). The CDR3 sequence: CASSLGQDYGYTF. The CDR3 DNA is TGTGCCAGCAGCTTGGGACAGGACTATGGCTACACCTTC. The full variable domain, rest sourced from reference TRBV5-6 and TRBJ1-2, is DAGVTQSPTHLIKTRGQQVTLRCSPKSGHDTVSWYQQALGQGPQFIFQYYEEEERQRGNFPDRFSGHQFPNYSSELNVNALLLGDSALYLCASSLGQDYGYTFGSGTRLTVV.